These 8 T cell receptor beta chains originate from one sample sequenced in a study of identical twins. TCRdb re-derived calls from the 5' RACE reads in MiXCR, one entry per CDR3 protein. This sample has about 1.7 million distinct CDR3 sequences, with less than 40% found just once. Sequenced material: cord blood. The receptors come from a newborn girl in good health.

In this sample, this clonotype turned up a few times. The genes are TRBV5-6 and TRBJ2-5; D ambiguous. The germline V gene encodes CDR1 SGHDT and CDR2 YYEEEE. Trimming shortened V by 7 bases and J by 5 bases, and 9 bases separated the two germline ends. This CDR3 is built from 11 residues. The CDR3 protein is CASGVGETQYF. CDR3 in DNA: TGTGCCAGCGGCGTCGGGGAGACCCAGTACTTC. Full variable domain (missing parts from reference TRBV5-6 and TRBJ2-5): DAGVTQSPTHLIKTRGQQVTLRCSPKSGHDTVSWYQQALGQGPQFIFQYYEEEERQRGNFPDRFSGHQFPNYSSELNVNALLLGDSALYLCASGVGETQYFGPGTRLLVL.

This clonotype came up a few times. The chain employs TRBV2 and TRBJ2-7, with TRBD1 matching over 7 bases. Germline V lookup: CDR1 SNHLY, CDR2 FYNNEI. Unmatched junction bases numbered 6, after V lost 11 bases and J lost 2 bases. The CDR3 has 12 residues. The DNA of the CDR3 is TGTGCCGCTCGACAGGGCCCCTACGAGCAGTACTTC. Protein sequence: CAARQGPYEQYF.

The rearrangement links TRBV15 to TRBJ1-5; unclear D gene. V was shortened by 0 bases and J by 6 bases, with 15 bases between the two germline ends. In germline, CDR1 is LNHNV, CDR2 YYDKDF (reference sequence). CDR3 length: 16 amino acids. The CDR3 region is CATSRDKRGPGQPQHF. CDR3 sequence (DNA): TGTGCCACCAGCAGAGATAAGAGAGGACCGGGTCAGCCCCAGCATTTT.

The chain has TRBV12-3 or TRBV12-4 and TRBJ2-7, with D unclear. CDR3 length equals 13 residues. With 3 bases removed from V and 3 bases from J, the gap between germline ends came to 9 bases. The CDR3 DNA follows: TGTGCCAGCAGTTTGAGCCATTTCTACGAGCAGTACTTC. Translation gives CASSLSHFYEQYF.

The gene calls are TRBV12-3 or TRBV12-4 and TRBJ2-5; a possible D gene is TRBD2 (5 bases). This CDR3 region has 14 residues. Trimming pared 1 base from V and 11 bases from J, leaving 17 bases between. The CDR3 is CASSLVWEPIDQYF. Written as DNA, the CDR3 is TGTGCCAGCAGTTTAGTGTGGGAGCCAATCGATCAGTACTTC.

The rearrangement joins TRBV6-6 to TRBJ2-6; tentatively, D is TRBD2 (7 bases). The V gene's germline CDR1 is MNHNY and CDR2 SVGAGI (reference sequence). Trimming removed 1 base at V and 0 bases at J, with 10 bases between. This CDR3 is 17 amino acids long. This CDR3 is CASSYWGGFSGANVLTF. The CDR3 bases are TGTGCCAGCAGTTACTGGGGGGGCTTCTCTGGGGCCAACGTCCTGACTTTC.

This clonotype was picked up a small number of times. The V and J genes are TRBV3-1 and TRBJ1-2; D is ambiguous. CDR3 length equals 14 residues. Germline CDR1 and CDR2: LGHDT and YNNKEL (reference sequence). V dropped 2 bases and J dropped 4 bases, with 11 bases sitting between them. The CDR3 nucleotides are TGTGCCAGCAGCCAACAGGTGATCGGCTATGGCTACACCTTC. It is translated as CASSQQVIGYGYTF.

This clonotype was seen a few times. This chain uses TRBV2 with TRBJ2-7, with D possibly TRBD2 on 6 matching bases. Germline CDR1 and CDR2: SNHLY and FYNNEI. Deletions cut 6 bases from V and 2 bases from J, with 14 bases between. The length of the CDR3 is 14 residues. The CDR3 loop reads CASRESSGAYEQYF. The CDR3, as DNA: TGTGCCAGCAGAGAAAGTAGCGGTGCCTACGAGCAGTACTTC.